This entry lists 10 T cell receptor beta chains sequenced from one sample in a study of blood T cell repertoires in COVID-19. The method was immunoSEQ multiplex PCR; TCRdb's version includes in-frame clones alone and lacks a portion of them. Here the sample spans 130,000 to 150,000 clones, roughly 86% being singletons. Sequencing input: peripheral blood. These TCRs come from a man in his 70s with acute or convalescent COVID-19.

The rearrangement uses TRBV19 and TRBJ2-3; tentative D call: TRBD2 (6 bases). V shed 3 bases and J shed 6 bases, with 7 bases lying between them. The CDR3 totals 12 residues. Germline V gives CDR1 LNHDA, CDR2 SQIVND (reference sequence). The CDR3 region is CASSIREDTQYF. For the CDR3, the DNA is TGTGCCAGTAGTATCCGGGAGGATACGCAGTATTTT.

The chain combines TRBV3-1 (or the pseudogene TRBV3-2) with TRBJ2-2, with TRBD2 identical over 8 bases. V gave up 3 bases and J gave up 2 bases; unmatched junction bases: 5. This CDR3 is built from 16 residues. The V gene's germline CDR1 is LGHDT and CDR2 YNNKEL (reference sequence). CDR3 nucleotide sequence: TGTGCCAGCAGCCAGACGGCGGGGGGCAACACCGGGGAGCTGTTTTTT. Encoded protein: CASSQTAGGNTGELFF.

The genes are TRBV11-2 and TRBJ2-7; TRBD2 matches at 13 bases. This CDR3 has 15 residues. Trimming took 6 bases from V and 1 from J; bases not matched to a gene: 3. The germline CDR1 and CDR2 sequences are SGHAT and FQNNGV. This CDR3 is CASSRLAGGSYEQYF. The CDR3 DNA reads as TGTGCCAGCAGTCGACTAGCGGGGGGTTCCTACGAGCAGTACTTC. Looking up the rest from reference TRBV11-2 and TRBJ2-7 gives the full variable domain: EAGVAQSPRYKIIEKRQSVAFWCNPISGHATLYWYQQILGQGPKLLIQFQNNGVVDDSQLPKDRFSAERLKGVDSTLKIQPAKLEDSAVYLCASSRLAGGSYEQYFGPGTRLTVT.

This clone was counted a single time. The chain has TRBV5-1 and TRBJ2-3, with D possibly being TRBD2 (6 bases). Trimming removed 2 bases from V and 1 base from J, with 11 bases in between. Germline V lookup: CDR1 SGHRS, CDR2 YFSETQ. CDR3 length equals 15 residues. The CDR3, as DNA: TGCGCCAGCAGCTTCTCGGGGGTACGCACAGATACGCAGTATTTT. This encodes CASSFSGVRTDTQYF.

This clone was seen a handful of times. The chain recombines TRBV2 with TRBJ2-2; tentatively, D is TRBD2 (5 bases). The ends were cut back, 3 bases at V and 0 bases at J, with 20 bases in the middle. The V gene's germline CDR1 is SNHLY and CDR2 FYNNEI. This CDR3 has 19 residues. CDR3 protein: CASSDSASSLGANTGELFF. CDR3 nucleotide sequence: TGTGCCAGCAGTGACTCCGCTAGCTCCCTTGGGGCGAACACCGGGGAGCTGTTTTTT.

This clone occurred once. V is TRBV19 and J is TRBJ2-7; possible D gene TRBD2, 6 bases. Germline values: CDR1 LNHDA, CDR2 SQIVND (reference sequence). There are 14 residues in the CDR3. Trimming cost V 2 bases and J 5 bases, with 13 bases left between them. The CDR3 loop is CASSISGLQDEQYF. The CDR3 DNA reads as TGTGCCAGTAGTATAAGCGGGCTCCAGGACGAGCAGTACTTC.

The V call is TRBV19, the J call TRBJ2-1, with D perhaps TRBD2 (7 bases). The CDR3 is 16 residues long. The ends were cut back, 7 bases at V and 7 bases at J, with 23 bases in the middle. Germline CDR1 reads LNHDA; CDR2 reads SQIVND (reference sequence). This CDR3 reads CASKLGGRDPHNEQFF. The CDR3 DNA follows: TGTGCCAGTAAATTGGGGGGGCGGGACCCTCATAATGAGCAGTTCTTC.

The chain combines TRBV5-1 with TRBJ2-5; 12 positions agree with TRBD2. This CDR3 spans 16 amino acids. The V gene's germline CDR1 is SGHRS and CDR2 YFSETQ. The V and J ends lost 4 bases and 2 bases, in that order; junction bases with no gene match: 6. The CDR3 is CASSPGGLAGQETQYF. CDR3 DNA: TGCGCCAGCAGCCCCGGGGGACTAGCGGGTCAAGAGACCCAGTACTTC.

The sample holds one count of this clone. The chain links TRBV6-5 to TRBJ1-5; D might be TRBD1 (6 bases). CDR1 MNHEY and CDR2 SVGAGI come from the germline V gene. Trimming shortened V by 6 bases and J by 4 bases, and 13 bases separated the two germline ends. The CDR3 covers 14 residues. CDR3 in DNA: TGTGCCAGCAGGCCTTGGGGGCTGAATCAGCCCCAGCATTTT. As protein: CASRPWGLNQPQHF.

The chain employs TRBV5-1 and TRBJ2-3; no clear D gene. CDR1 is SGHRS, CDR2 YFSETQ, per germline. The CDR3 consists of 15 residues. Trimming pared 4 bases from V and 1 base from J, leaving 13 bases between. CDR3 sequence: CASSVIPVRTDTQYF. The CDR3 bases are TGCGCCAGCAGCGTAATACCAGTCCGCACAGATACGCAGTATTTT.